The clone carrying this TCR beta chain was seen more than once but under ten times. As yet, its antigen is unknown. The data were obtained in a study of T-cell reconstitution after alpha-beta-depleted transplantation in children. Overall study results and limits: T-cell counts and diversity at one year following transplant were attributed mainly to newly produced T cells. Some patients showed high day-60 TCRbeta diversity, which derived from surviving recipient T cells and thymic progenitors. Several hundred graft clones that had expanded were reportedly the source of alpha-beta T cells about two months after transplant.

A library of TCRbeta sequences, prepared with unique molecular identifiers, was generated. Each CDR3 protein gets one entry after TCRdb re-called the PCR reads with MiXCR. Here the sample spans about 600,000 distinct CDR3 sequences, under 25% being singletons. The sequence came from a boy under three years old who had a stem cell transplant for acute myeloid leukemia, so the T cells may come from the graft donor. The source was PBMCs, mostly from graft donor cells, collected 360 days after TCRalphabeta/CD19-depleted stem cell transplant.

The CDR3: CSVAGTRTGYTF. CDR3 nucleotides: TGCAGCGTCGCAGGGACGCGGACTGGCTACACCTTC. The chain recombines TRBV29-1 with TRBJ1-2; D perhaps matches TRBD1 (5 bases). The CDR3 covers 12 residues. V dropped 6 bases and J dropped 7 bases, with 15 bases sitting between them. Germline-derived CDR1 and CDR2 are SQVTM and ANQGSEA. The full variable domain, in which reference TRBV29-1 and TRBJ1-2 provide the parts outside the CDR3, is SAVISQKPSRDICQRGTSLTIQCQVDSQVTMMFWYRQQPGQSLTLIATANQGSEATYESGFVIDKFPISRPNLTFSTLTVSNMSPEDSSIYLCSVAGTRTGYTFGSGTRLTVV.